These 14 T cell receptor beta chains were all obtained from the same sample, sequenced in a study of cytomegalovirus exposure and HLA in healthy donors. In the PCR, 60 Vbeta and 13 Jbeta primers were used. This table comes from immunoSEQ multiplex PCR, and its TCRdb copy is limited to in-frame clones, with some not included. In the table there are about 25,000 clones, 79% of which are singletons. The material sequenced was PBMCs. The receptors were sampled from a male donor in good health and CMV-seronegative.

The chain recombines TRBV7-2 with TRBJ2-5, with TRBD1 identical over 8 bases. The germline V gene encodes CDR1 SGHTA and CDR2 FQGNSA. With 8 bases clipped from V and 5 bases from J, the junction kept 10 bases outside the gene matches. The CDR3 runs to 14 residues. The CDR3 DNA follows: TGTGCCAGCTCAGGGGGCTGGGGTCCCGAGACCCAGTACTTC. Protein product: CASSGGWGPETQYF.

The V gene is TRBV4-3, the J gene TRBJ2-5; 8 nucleotides agree with TRBD2. CDR3 length equals 14 residues. Unmatched junction bases numbered 6, after V lost 4 bases and J lost 5 bases. Germline loops: CDR1 LGHNA, CDR2 YSLEER. CDR3 DNA: TGCGCCAGCAGCCTCAACGGGGGGGATGAGACCCAGTACTTC. Its translation: CASSLNGGDETQYF.

J is TRBJ2-7 and V is TRBV6-5; D might be TRBD2 (5 bases). The CDR3 is made up of 16 amino acids. V dropped 0 bases and J dropped 5 bases, with 17 bases sitting between them. Germline V gene sequence: CDR1 MNHEY, CDR2 SVGAGI. CDR3 residues: CASSYSKLDQLDEQYF. The CDR3 region has the DNA TGTGCCAGCAGTTACTCTAAACTAGACCAATTAGACGAGCAGTACTTC.

The J gene is TRBJ2-1, the V gene TRBV15; the D gene is possibly TRBD2 (5 bases). V was cut by 0 bases and J by 1 base, with 10 bases left in between. Germline V gene lookup returns CDR1 LNHNV and CDR2 YYDKDF (reference sequence). The CDR3 runs to 16 residues. CDR3 in DNA: TGTGCCACCAGCAGAGATATTGGCGGGTCCTACAATGAGCAGTTCTTC. Its translation: CATSRDIGGSYNEQFF.

The chain joins TRBV2 to TRBJ2-2; 8 nucleotides agree with TRBD1. Germline loops: CDR1 SNHLY, CDR2 FYNNEI. This CDR3 comprises 13 residues. CDR3 nucleotides: TGTGCAGTCCAGGGGGCCGGAACCGGGGAGCTGTTTTTT. As protein: CAVQGAGTGELFF. Using reference TRBV2 and TRBJ2-2 for the parts outside the CDR3, the full variable domain is EPEVTQTPSHQVTQMGQEVILRCVPISNHLYFYWYRQILGQKVEFLVSFYNNEISEKSEIFDDQFSVERPDGSNFTLKIRSTKLEDSAMYFCAVQGAGTGELFFGEGSRLTVL.

The rearrangement links TRBV15 to TRBJ2-1; the D is unclear. The CDR3 runs 19 residues. Between the trimmed V and J ends, which lost 0 bases and 2 bases, there was a span of 20 bases. The V gene's germline CDR1 is LNHNV and CDR2 YYDKDF (reference sequence). The CDR3 is CATSRDHPLSLDPYNEQFF. The CDR3 region has the DNA TGTGCCACCAGCAGAGATCACCCTTTAAGCTTAGATCCCTACAATGAGCAGTTCTTC.

The chain links TRBV7-2 to TRBJ2-7; possible D gene TRBD2, 5 bases. V gave up 4 bases and J gave up 3 bases, with 10 bases separating them. The CDR3 has 13 residues. CDR1 SGHTA and CDR2 FQGNSA come from the germline V gene. Here the CDR3 DNA reads TGTGCCAGCAGCTGGAGCAGCGGCTACGAGCAGTACTTC. Protein product: CASSWSSGYEQYF.

This chain links TRBV7-6 with TRBJ1-1; no reliable D call. Germline loops: CDR1 SGHVS, CDR2 FNYEAQ. The CDR3 runs 13 residues. V lost 0 bases and J 4 bases, leaving 6 bases between the germline ends. The CDR3 bases are TGTGCCAGCAGCTTAGCCGGGGTCACTGAAGCTTTCTTT. Protein: CASSLAGVTEAFF.

This clone was observed once. V usage is TRBV6-5 and J usage is TRBJ2-5; weak D call: TRBD2 (6 bases). V was shortened by 7 bases and J by 7 bases, with 10 bases between the two germline ends. The CDR3 length is 11 residues. Germline V gene sequence: CDR1 MNHEY, CDR2 SVGAGI. The CDR3 nucleotides read TGTGCCAGCACCTTGGGGGGGACCCAGTACTTC. Translated: CASTLGGTQYF.

This clone was counted a single time. This rearrangement joins TRBV7-3 to TRBJ2-1; D is perhaps TRBD1 (7 bases). CDR1 and CDR2 from the germline V gene are SGHTA and FQGTGA. V was cut by 5 bases and J by 16 bases, with 18 bases left in between. The CDR3 has 12 residues. The CDR3 reads CASSPAGQQIFF. CDR3 DNA sequence: TGTGCCAGCAGCCCTGCGGGACAGCAAATATTCTTC.

DNA of the CDR3: TGTGCCAGCAGCCACGGTGCAGGGGCCCACCTCTATGGCTACACCTTC. Amino acids: CASSHGAGAHLYGYTF. J is TRBJ1-2 and V is TRBV11-1; maybe TRBD1 (6 bases). With 5 bases removed from V and 4 bases from J, the gap between germline ends came to 20 bases. The germline V gene has CDR1 SGHAT and CDR2 FQDESV (reference sequence). This CDR3 is built from 16 residues.

The chain has TRBV5-1 and TRBJ1-1; no clear D gene. V was trimmed by 1 base and J by 7 bases, leaving 14 bases between them. Germline V lookup: CDR1 SGHRS, CDR2 YFSETQ. The CDR3 has 14 residues. CDR3 in amino acids: CASSLNTGLGEAFF. The CDR3 DNA reads as TGCGCCAGCAGCTTGAACACGGGATTGGGTGAAGCTTTCTTT.

The chain is built from TRBV5-6 and TRBJ2-1; D unresolved. Trimming removed 0 bases from V and 8 bases from J, with 15 bases in between. Germline assignment: CDR1 SGHDT and CDR2 YYEEEE. This CDR3 is built from 15 residues. CDR3 sequence reads: CASSLGPPPLYEQFF. The CDR3 DNA reads TGTGCCAGCAGCTTGGGGCCACCTCCCTTGTATGAGCAGTTCTTC. Drawing the rest from reference TRBV5-6 and TRBJ2-1, the complete variable domain is DAGVTQSPTHLIKTRGQQVTLRCSPKSGHDTVSWYQQALGQGPQFIFQYYEEEERQRGNFPDRFSGHQFPNYSSELNVNALLLGDSALYLCASSLGPPPLYEQFFGPGTRLTVL.

The chain employs TRBV9 and TRBJ1-2; possibly TRBD1 for D (5 bases). Germline CDR1 is SGDLS and CDR2 is YYNGEE. This CDR3 spans 17 amino acids. V was cut by 0 bases and J by 3 bases, with 18 bases left in between. CDR3 in DNA: TGTGCCAGCAGCGTAGAGGACACCCCGGCTCGTTACTATGGCTACACCTTC. It yields the protein CASSVEDTPARYYGYTF.